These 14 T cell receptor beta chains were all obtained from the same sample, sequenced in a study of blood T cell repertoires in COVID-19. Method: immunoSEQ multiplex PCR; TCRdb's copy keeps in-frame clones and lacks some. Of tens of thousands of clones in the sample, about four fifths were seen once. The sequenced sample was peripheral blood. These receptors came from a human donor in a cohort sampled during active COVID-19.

The CDR3 DNA sequence: TGTGCCAGCAGCTTAGGTCGGTACTCCTACGAGCAGTACTTC. Residues: CASSLGRYSYEQYF. The rearrangement joins TRBV11-3 to TRBJ2-7, with D unclear. The CDR3 has 14 residues. V was cut by 1 base and J by 0 bases, with 7 bases left in between. From germline, CDR1 is SGHNT and CDR2 YENEEA.

CDR3 protein: CASRSTKSYEQYF. DNA for the CDR3: TGTGCCAGCAGGTCGACAAAGTCCTACGAGCAGTACTTC. The chain links TRBV12-3 or TRBV12-4 to TRBJ2-7; D not certain. Trimming cost V 6 bases and J 1 base, with 10 bases left between them. The CDR3 covers 13 residues.

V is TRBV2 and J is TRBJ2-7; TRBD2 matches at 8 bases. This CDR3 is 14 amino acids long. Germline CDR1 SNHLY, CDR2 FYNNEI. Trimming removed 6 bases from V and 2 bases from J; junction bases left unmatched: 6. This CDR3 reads CASRRRGATYEQYF. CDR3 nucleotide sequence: TGTGCCAGCAGGAGGCGGGGGGCGACCTACGAGCAGTACTTC.

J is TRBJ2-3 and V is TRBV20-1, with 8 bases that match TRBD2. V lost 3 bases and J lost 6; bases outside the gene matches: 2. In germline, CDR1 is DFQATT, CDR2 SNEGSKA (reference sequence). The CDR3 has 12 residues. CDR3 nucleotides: TGCAGTGCTAGTCGGGGGGGCGATACGCAGTATTTT. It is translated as CSASRGGDTQYF.

CDR3: CASSSLAGGALGTGELFF. CDR3 coding DNA: TGCGCCAGCAGCTCCTTGGCGGGGGGCGCATTGGGCACCGGGGAGCTGTTTTTT. The rearrangement uses TRBV5-1 and TRBJ2-2; 8 bases line up with TRBD2. V was clipped by 3 bases and J by 4 bases; unmatched bases: 14. From germline, CDR1 is SGHRS and CDR2 YFSETQ. This CDR3 is built from 18 residues.

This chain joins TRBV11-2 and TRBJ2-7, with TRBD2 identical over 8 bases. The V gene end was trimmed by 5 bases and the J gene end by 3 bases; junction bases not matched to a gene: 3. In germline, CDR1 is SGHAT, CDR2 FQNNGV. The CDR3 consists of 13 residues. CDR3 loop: CASSREGDYEQYF. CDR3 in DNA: TGTGCCAGCAGCCGGGAGGGGGACTACGAGCAGTACTTC. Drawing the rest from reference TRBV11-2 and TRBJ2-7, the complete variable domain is EAGVAQSPRYKIIEKRQSVAFWCNPISGHATLYWYQQILGQGPKLLIQFQNNGVVDDSQLPKDRFSAERLKGVDSTLKIQPAKLEDSAVYLCASSREGDYEQYFGPGTRLTVT.

The CDR3 coding sequence is TGTGCCAGCAGACGACCCGGGACAGTTCCCTACGAGCAGTACTTC. Translated: CASRRPGTVPYEQYF. V usage is TRBV7-2 and J usage is TRBJ2-7; 7 nucleotides match TRBD1. V shed 6 bases, J shed 2 bases, and the junction held 10 bases outside the gene matches. Germline loops: CDR1 SGHTA, CDR2 FQGNSA. The CDR3 contains 15 residues. Drawing the rest from reference TRBV7-2 and TRBJ2-7, the complete variable domain is GAGVSQSPSNKVTEKGKDVELRCDPISGHTALYWYRQSLGQGLEFLIYFQGNSAPDKSGLPSDRFSAERTGGSVSTLTIQRTQQEDSAVYLCASRRPGTVPYEQYFGPGTRLTVT.

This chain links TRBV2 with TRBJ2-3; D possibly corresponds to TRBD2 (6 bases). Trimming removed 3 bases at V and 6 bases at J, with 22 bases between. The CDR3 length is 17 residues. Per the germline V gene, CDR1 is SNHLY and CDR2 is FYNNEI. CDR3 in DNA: TGTGCCAGCAGTGAGGGTTTACTAGCAGGTTCTGGGGATACGCAGTATTTT. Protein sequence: CASSEGLLAGSGDTQYF.

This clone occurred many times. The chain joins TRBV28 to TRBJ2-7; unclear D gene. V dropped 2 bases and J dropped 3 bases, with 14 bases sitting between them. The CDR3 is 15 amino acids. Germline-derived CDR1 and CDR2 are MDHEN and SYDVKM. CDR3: CASSLDPRASYEQYF. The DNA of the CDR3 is TGTGCCAGCAGTTTAGATCCCCGAGCAAGCTACGAGCAGTACTTC.

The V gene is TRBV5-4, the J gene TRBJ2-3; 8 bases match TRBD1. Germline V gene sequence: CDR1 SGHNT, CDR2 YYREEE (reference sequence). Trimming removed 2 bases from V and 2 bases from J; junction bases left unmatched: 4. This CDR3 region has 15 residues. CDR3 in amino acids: CASSFRGRPTDTQYF. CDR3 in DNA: TGTGCCAGCAGCTTCAGGGGGCGCCCCACAGATACGCAGTATTTT.

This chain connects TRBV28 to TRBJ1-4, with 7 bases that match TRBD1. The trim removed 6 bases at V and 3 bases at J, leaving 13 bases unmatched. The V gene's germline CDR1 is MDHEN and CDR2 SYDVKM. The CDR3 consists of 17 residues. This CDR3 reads CASSLPRTGPANEKLFF. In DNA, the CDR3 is TGTGCCAGCAGCCTCCCCCGGACAGGTCCGGCTAATGAAAAACTGTTTTTT.

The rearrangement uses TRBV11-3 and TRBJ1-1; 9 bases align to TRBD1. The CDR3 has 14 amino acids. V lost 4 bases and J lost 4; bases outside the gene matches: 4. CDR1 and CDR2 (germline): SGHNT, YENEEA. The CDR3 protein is CASSSTGGSTEAFF. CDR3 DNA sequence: TGTGCCAGCAGCTCGACAGGGGGGAGCACTGAAGCTTTCTTT.

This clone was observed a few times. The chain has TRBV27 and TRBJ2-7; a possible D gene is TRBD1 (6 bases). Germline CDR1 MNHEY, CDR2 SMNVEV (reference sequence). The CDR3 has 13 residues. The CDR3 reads CAVGQINSYEQYF. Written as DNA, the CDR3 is TGTGCAGTCGGACAGATAAACTCCTACGAGCAGTACTTC.

The CDR3 sequence: CASSQQTAGSHTF. The CDR3 DNA follows: TGTGCCAGCAGCCAACAGACAGCCGGATCTCACACCTTC. The V call is TRBV7-9, the J call TRBJ1-2; a possible D gene is TRBD1 (5 bases). Germline CDR1 reads SEHNR; CDR2 reads FQNEAQ (reference sequence). V was shortened by 5 bases and J by 12 bases, with 19 bases between the two germline ends. The CDR3 spans 13 residues.